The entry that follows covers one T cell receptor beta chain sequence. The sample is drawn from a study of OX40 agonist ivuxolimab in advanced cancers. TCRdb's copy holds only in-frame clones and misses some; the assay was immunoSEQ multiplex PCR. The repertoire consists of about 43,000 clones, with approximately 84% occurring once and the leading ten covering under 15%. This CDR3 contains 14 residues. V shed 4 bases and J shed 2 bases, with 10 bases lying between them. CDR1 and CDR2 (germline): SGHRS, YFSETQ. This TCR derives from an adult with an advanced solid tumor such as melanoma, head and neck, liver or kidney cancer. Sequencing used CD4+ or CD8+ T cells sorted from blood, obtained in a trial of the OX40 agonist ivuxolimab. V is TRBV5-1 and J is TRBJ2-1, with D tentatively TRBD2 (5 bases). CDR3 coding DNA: TGCGCCAGCAGCCCTAGCCCCACCTACAATGAGCAGTTCTTC. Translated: CASSPSPTYNEQFF.